The clone carrying this T cell receptor beta chain was counted only a few times. Its target is not known. This record comes from a study of T cell repertoires in cytomegalovirus infection. As for the study in general: Researchers turned to recently identified HLA-C-restricted CMV epitopes as well as well-studied HLA-B-restricted ones. Public signatures in TCR beta pointed to CMV infection and matching HLA type. Study observations and caveats: CMV carriers having the relevant HLA were flagged by cumulative public TCR beta family frequency.

V lost 6 bases to trimming and J lost 5 bases; unmatched junction nucleotides: 10. CDR3 size: 15 residues. MiXCR, run by TCRdb on the reads, gives a single entry per CDR3 protein. The table includes fewer than 900,000 distinct CDR3 sequences, around 29% detected once. The J gene is TRBJ2-5, the V gene TRBV12-3 or TRBV12-4, with 9 bases lining up with TRBD2. The TCR sequence derives from a human donor in good health (CMV status not recorded). Some clones in this sample may be carry-over from other donors' samples. The sequenced sample was cultured CD8+ T cells from PBMCs, obtained from culture after CMV antigen stimulation. CDR3 nucleotides: TGTGCCAGCAGCCGGACTAGCGCGTTTGAGGAGACCCAGTACTTC. Protein product: CASSRTSAFEETQYF.